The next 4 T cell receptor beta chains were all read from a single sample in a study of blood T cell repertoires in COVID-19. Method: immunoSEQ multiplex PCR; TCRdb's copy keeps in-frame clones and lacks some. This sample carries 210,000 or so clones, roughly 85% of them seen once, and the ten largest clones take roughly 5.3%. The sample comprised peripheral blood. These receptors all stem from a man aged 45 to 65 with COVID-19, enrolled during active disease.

Here the CDR3 DNA reads TGCAGCGTTGAATCGGGACAGGGCAACGAGCAGTACTTC. Translation gives CSVESGQGNEQYF. This chain uses TRBV29-1 with TRBJ2-7; 9 bases line up with TRBD1. The V gene's germline CDR1 is SQVTM and CDR2 ANQGSEA. V gave up 2 bases and J gave up 5 bases; unmatched junction bases: 4. The CDR3 is made up of 13 amino acids.

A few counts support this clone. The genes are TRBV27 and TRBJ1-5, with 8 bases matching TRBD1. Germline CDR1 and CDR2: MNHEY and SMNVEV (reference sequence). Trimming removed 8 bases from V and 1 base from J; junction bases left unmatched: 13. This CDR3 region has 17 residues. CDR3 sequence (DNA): TGTGCCAGCTCAGGGACAGGTGGATATTGGAGCAATCAGCCCCAGCATTTT. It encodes CASSGTGGYWSNQPQHF.

CDR3: CASSVSGTTNEKLFF. The CDR3 coding sequence is TGTGCCAGCAGCGTCTCCGGTACAACTAATGAAAAACTGTTTTTT. The V call is TRBV9, the J call TRBJ1-4; D not resolved. Per germline, CDR1 SGDLS and CDR2 YYNGEE. Deletions cut 2 bases from V and 0 bases from J, with 8 bases between. This CDR3 spans 15 amino acids. Full variable domain (outside the CDR3, taken from reference TRBV9 and TRBJ1-4): DSGVTQTPKHLITATGQRVTLRCSPRSGDLSVYWYQQSLDQGLQFLIQYYNGEERAKGNILERFSAQQFPDLHSELNLSSLELGDSALYFCASSVSGTTNEKLFFGSGTQLSVL.

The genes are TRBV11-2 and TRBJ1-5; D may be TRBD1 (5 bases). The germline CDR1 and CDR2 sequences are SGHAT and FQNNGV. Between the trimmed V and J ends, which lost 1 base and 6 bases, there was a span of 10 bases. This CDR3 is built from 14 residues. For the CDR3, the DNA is TGTGCCAGCAGCTTAGCCGGGGGAAGTCAGCCCCAGCATTTT. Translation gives CASSLAGGSQPQHF. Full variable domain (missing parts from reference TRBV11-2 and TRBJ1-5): EAGVAQSPRYKIIEKRQSVAFWCNPISGHATLYWYQQILGQGPKLLIQFQNNGVVDDSQLPKDRFSAERLKGVDSTLKIQPAKLEDSAVYLCASSLAGGSQPQHFGDGTRLSIL.